The clone carrying this T cell receptor (beta chain) was picked up a small number of times. What it binds is not known. The data were taken from a study of identical twins. Study-wide results and limits: Low generation-probability sequences were in excess among twin-shared out-of-frame alpha sequences.

This CDR3 comprises 17 residues. The V gene lost 4 bases and the J gene lost 3 bases, with 19 bases spanning the gap. Germline V lookup: CDR1 SGHKS, CDR2 YYEKEE (reference sequence). Donors uniformly comprised healthy Caucasians. Each CDR3 protein is one row after TCRdb ran MiXCR on the 5' RACE reads. The sample includes around 650,000 distinct CDR3 sequences, roughly 7.1% seen only once; the top ten take 1.6%. This same sample was also part of a study on yellow fever vaccine responses in identical twins.

The source material was PBMCs. V is TRBV5-5 and J is TRBJ2-2; D may match TRBD1 or TRBD2 (6 bases each). This receptor was identified in a woman aged 18-35 years in good health. CDR3 sequence: CASSPSPSGAHTGELFF. CDR3 nucleotides: TGTGCCAGCAGCCCCAGTCCTTCGGGGGCCCACACCGGGGAGCTGTTTTTT.